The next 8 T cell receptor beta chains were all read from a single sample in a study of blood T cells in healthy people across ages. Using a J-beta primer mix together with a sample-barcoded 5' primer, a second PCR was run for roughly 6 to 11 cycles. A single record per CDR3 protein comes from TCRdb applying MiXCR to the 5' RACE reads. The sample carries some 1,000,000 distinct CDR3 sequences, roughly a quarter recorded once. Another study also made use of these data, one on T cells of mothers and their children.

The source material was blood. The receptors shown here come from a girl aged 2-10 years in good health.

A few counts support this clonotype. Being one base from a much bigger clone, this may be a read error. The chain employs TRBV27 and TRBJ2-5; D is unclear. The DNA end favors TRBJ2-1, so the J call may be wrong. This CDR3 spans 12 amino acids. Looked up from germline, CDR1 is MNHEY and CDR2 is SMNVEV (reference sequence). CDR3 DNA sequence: TGTGCCAGCAGTTTGACCTTCAGTGGGCAGTTCTTC. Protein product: CASSLTFSGQFF.

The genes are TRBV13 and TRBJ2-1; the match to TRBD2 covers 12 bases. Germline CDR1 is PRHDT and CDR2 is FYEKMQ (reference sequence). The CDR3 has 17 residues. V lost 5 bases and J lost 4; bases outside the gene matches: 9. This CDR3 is CASSPRTSGDHYNEQFF. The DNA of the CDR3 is TGTGCCAGCAGCCCCAGGACTAGCGGGGATCATTACAATGAGCAGTTCTTC.

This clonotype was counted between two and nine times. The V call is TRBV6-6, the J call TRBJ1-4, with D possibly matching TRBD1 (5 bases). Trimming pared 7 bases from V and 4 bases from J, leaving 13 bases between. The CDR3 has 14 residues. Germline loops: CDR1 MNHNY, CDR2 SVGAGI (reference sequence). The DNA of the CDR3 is TGTGCCAGCACGGGGGTCCGCGTTAATGAAAAACTGTTTTTT. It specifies CASTGVRVNEKLFF.

DNA for the CDR3: TGCAATGCCAAGGACACGGCAGCCGAAGCTTTCTTT. Translating it yields CNAKDTAAEAFF. This chain connects TRBV20-1 to TRBJ1-1; D is possibly TRBD1 (5 bases). CDR1 is DFQATT and CDR2 is SNEGSKA in the germline V gene (reference sequence). The CDR3 contains 12 residues.

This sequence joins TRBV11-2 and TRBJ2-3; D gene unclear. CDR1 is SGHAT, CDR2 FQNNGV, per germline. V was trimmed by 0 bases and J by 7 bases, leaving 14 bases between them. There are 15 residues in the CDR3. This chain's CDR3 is CASSLELGSRNTQYF. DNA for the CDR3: TGTGCCAGCAGCTTAGAGCTGGGCAGCAGGAATACGCAGTATTTT. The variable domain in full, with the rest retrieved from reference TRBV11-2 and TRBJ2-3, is EAGVAQSPRYKIIEKRQSVAFWCNPISGHATLYWYQQILGQGPKLLIQFQNNGVVDDSQLPKDRFSAERLKGVDSTLKIQPAKLEDSAVYLCASSLELGSRNTQYFGPGTRLTVL.

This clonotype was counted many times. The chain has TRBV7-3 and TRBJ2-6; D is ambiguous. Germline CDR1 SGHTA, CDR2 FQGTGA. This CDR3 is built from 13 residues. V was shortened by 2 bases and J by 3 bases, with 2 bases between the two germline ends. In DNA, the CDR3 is TGTGCCAGCAGCTTAGATGGGGCCAACGTCCTGACTTTC. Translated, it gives CASSLDGANVLTF.

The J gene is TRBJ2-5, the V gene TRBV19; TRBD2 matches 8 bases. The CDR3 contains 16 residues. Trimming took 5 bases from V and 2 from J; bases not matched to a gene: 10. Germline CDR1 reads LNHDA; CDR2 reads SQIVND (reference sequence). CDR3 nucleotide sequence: TGTGCCAGTAGTTCCAACGGGACTAGACCACAAGAGACCCAGTACTTC. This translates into CASSSNGTRPQETQYF.

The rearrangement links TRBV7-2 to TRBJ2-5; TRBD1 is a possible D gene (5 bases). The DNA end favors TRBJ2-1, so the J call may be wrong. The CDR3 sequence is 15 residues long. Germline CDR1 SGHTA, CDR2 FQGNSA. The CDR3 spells CASSSTDQLSNEQFF. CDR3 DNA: TGTGCCAGCAGTTCGACAGACCAACTTTCCAATGAGCAGTTCTTC.